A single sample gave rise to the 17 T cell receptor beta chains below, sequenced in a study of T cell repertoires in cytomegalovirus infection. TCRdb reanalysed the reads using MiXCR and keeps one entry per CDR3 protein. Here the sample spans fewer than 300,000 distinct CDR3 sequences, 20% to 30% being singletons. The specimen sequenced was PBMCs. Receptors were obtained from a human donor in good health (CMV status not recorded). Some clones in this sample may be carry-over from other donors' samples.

The CDR3 nucleotides are TGTGCCAGCAGTTCCGCGGGGGTCACTGAAGCTTTCTTT. Amino acid sequence: CASSSAGVTEAFF. This rearrangement joins TRBV6-6 to TRBJ1-1; the D gene is possibly TRBD1 (5 bases). The CDR3 has 13 amino acids. Germline CDR1 is MNHNY and CDR2 is SVGAGI (reference sequence). Trimming took off 4 bases at V and 4 bases at J, with 10 bases between the two ends.

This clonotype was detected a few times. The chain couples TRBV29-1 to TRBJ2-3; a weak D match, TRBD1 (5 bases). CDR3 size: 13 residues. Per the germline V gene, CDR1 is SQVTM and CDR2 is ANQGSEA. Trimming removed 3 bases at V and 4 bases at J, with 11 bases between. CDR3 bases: TGCAGCGTTGATCAGGGTGTCCCAGATACGCAGTATTTT. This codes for CSVDQGVPDTQYF.

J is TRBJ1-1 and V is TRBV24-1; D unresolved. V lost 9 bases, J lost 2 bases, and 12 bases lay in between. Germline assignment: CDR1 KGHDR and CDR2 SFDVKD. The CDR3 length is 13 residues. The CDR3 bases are TGTGCCACCCGTGGGTCCGGCAACACTGAAGCTTTCTTT. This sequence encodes CATRGSGNTEAFF.

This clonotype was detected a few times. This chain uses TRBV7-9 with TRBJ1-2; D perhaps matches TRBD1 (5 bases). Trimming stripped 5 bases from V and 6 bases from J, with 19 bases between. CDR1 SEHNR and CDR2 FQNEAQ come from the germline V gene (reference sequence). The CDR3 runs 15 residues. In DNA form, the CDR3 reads TGTGCCAGCAGCCCGGGCGGGACGACTCTGGATGGCTACACCTTC. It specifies CASSPGGTTLDGYTF.

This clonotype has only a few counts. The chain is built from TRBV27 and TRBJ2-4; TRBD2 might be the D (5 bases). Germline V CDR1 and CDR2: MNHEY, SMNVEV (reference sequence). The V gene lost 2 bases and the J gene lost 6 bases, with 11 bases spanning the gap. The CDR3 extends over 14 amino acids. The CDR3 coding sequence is TGTGCCAGCAGTTTAGGTCCTAGCTTAAACATTCAGTACTTC. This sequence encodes CASSLGPSLNIQYF.

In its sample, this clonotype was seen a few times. The CDR3 region is CASSLGQPETQYF. CDR3 bases: TGCGCCAGCAGCTTGGGACAGCCAGAGACCCAGTACTTC. The chain joins TRBV5-1 to TRBJ2-5; possibly TRBD1 for D (5 bases). Germline V gene lookup returns CDR1 SGHRS and CDR2 YFSETQ. The V and J ends lost 0 bases and 4 bases respectively, with 7 bases between them. The CDR3 spans 13 residues.

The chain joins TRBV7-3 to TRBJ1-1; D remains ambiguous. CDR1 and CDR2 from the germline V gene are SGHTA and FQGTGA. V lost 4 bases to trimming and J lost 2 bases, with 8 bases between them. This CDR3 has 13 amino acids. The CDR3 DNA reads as TGTGCCAGCAGCTATACAGCTAACACTGAAGCTTTCTTT. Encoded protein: CASSYTANTEAFF.

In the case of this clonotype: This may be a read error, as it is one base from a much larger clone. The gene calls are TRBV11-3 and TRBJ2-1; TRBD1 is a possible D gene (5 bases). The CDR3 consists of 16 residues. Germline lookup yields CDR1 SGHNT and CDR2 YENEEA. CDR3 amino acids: CASSLSRGGTYNAQFF. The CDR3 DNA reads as TGTGCCAGCAGCTTATCTAGGGGTGGCACCTACAATGCGCAGTTCTTC.

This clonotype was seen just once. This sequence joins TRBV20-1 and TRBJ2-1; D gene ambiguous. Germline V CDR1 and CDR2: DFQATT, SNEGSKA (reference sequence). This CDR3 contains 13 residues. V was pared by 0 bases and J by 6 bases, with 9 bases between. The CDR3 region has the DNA TGCAGTGCTAGAGATGCGGCAATCAATGAGCAGTTCTTC. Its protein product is CSARDAAINEQFF.

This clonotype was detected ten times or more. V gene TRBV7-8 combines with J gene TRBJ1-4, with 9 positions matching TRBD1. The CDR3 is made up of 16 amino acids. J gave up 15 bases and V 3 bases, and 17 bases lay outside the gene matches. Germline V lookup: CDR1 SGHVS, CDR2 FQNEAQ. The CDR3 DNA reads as TGTGCCAGCAGCTTCGCACGGACAGGGGCACCCAAAGGGGTGTTTTTT. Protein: CASSFARTGAPKGVFF.

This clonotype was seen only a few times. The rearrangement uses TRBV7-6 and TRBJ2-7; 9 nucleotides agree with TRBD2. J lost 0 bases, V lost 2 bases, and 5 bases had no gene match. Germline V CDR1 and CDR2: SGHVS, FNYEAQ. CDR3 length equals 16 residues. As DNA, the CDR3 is TGTGCCAGCAGCTTAACTAGCGGGTTAAGCTCCTACGAGCAGTACTTC. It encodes CASSLTSGLSSYEQYF.

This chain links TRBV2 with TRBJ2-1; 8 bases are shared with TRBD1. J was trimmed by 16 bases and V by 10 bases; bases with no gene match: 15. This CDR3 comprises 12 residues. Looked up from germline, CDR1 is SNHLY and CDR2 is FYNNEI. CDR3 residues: CANRGDRDPLFF. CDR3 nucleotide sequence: TGTGCCAACAGGGGGGACCGGGACCCTCTTTTCTTC.

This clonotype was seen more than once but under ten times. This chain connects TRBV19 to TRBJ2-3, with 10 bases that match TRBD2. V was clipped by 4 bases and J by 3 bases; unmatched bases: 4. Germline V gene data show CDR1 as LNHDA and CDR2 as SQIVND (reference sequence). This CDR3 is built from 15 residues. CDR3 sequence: CASSNPSGSTDTQYF. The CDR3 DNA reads TGTGCCAGTAGTAATCCTAGCGGGAGTACAGATACGCAGTATTTT.

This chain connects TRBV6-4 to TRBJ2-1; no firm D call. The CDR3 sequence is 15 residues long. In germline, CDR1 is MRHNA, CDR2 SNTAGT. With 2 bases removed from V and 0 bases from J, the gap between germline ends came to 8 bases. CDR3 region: CASSDQPTSYNEQFF. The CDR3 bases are TGTGCCAGCAGTGACCAGCCTACCTCCTACAATGAGCAGTTCTTC.

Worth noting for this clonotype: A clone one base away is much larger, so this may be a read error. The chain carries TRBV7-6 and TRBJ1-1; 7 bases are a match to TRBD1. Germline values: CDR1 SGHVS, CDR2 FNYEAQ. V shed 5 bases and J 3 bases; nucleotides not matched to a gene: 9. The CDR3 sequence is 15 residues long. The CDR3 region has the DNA TGTGCCAGCAGCCTCACAGGGGCCGGGTACACTGAAGCTTTCTTT. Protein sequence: CASSLTGAGYTEAFF.

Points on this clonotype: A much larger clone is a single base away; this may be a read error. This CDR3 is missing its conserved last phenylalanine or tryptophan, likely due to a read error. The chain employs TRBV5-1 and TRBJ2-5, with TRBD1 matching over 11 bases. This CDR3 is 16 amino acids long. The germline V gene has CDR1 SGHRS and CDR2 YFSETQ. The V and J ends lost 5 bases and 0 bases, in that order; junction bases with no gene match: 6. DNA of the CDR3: TGCGCCAGCAGTTCCGGGACAGGGGGGTACCAAGAGACCCAGTACTTA. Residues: CASSSGTGGYQETQYL.

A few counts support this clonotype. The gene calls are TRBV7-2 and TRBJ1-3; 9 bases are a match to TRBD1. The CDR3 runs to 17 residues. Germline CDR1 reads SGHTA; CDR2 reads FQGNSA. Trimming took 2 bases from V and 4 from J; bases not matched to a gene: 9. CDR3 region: CASSLRDRVSGGNTIYF. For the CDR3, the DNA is TGTGCCAGCAGCTTACGGGACAGGGTTTCAGGCGGAAACACCATATATTTT. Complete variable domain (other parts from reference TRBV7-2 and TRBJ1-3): GAGVSQSPSNKVTEKGKDVELRCDPISGHTALYWYRQSLGQGLEFLIYFQGNSAPDKSGLPSDRFSAERTGGSVSTLTIQRTQQEDSAVYLCASSLRDRVSGGNTIYFGEGSWLTVV.